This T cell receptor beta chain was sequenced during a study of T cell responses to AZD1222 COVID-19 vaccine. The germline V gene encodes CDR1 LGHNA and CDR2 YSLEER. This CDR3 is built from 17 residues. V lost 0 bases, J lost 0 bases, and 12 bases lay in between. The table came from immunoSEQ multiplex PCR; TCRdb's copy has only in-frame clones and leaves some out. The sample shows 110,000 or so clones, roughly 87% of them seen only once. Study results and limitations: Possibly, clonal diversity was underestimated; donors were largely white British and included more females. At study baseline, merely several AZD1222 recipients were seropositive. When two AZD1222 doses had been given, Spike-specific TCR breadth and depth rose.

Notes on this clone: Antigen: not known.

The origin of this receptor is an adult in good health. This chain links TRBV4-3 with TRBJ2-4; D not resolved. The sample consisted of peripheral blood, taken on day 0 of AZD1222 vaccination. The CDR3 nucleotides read TGCGCCAGCAGCCAAGATCGGGCCCATCCAGCCAAAAACATTCAGTACTTC. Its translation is CASSQDRAHPAKNIQYF.